What follows are 30 T cell receptor beta chains derived from one specimen sequenced in a study of CD8+ T cells in alopecia areata. The authors extracted RNA and reverse transcribed it into cDNA as the sequencing template. Clones were read by immunoSEQ multiplex PCR, and TCRdb kept only the in-frame ones, dropping some. The sample has around 190,000 clones, 55% to 70% seen once. Treatment here: oral pan-JAK inhibitor, 5-10 mg twice daily. This sample comprised CD4+ T cells sorted from blood, obtained at week 4, from a patient treated with tofacitinib. These receptors were collected from a human donor with alopecia areata.

The V call is TRBV2, the J call TRBJ2-5; D is possibly TRBD1 (6 bases). Germline V lookup: CDR1 SNHLY, CDR2 FYNNEI. This CDR3 has 12 amino acids. V was shortened by 7 bases and J by 7 bases, with 13 bases between the two germline ends. DNA of the CDR3: TGTGCCAGCAATGACAGGCTAGGGACCCAGTACTTC. Protein: CASNDRLGTQYF.

A few counts support this clone. The rearrangement links TRBV15 to TRBJ1-2, with D uncertain. Germline loops: CDR1 LNHNV, CDR2 YYDKDF (reference sequence). The CDR3 loop spans 14 amino acids. The ends were cut back, 0 bases at V and 8 bases at J, with 13 bases in the middle. CDR3 loop: CATSREDKGGGYTF. The CDR3 DNA is TGTGCCACCAGCAGAGAGGATAAGGGAGGAGGCTACACCTTC.

The genes are TRBV5-1 and TRBJ1-5, with 9 bases lining up with TRBD1. This CDR3 has 14 amino acids. After removal of 0 bases from V and 9 bases from J, the junction contained 4 bases not matched to a gene. The germline V gene encodes CDR1 SGHRS and CDR2 YFSETQ. The CDR3 loop is CASSLDGQGRPQHF. In DNA form, the CDR3 reads TGCGCCAGCAGCTTGGACGGACAGGGGAGGCCCCAGCATTTT.

The chain combines TRBV9 with TRBJ1-6; D is unresolved. CDR1 is SGDLS, CDR2 YYNGEE, per germline. The ends were cut back, 0 bases at V and 5 bases at J, with 9 bases in the middle. The CDR3 has 15 amino acids. The CDR3 DNA reads as TGTGCCAGCAGCGTAGCGGGATACAATAATTCACCCCTCCACTTT. This translates into CASSVAGYNNSPLHF.

The chain couples TRBV4-3 to TRBJ1-5; D remains unclear. The CDR3 has 14 amino acids. Germline CDR1 LGHNA, CDR2 YSLEER. The V gene lost 0 bases and the J gene lost 1 base, with 4 bases spanning the gap. The CDR3 here is CASSQDPSNQPQHF. CDR3 nucleotides: TGCGCCAGCAGCCAAGATCCCAGCAATCAGCCCCAGCATTTT.

In its sample, this clone was seen once. The V and J genes are TRBV30 and TRBJ1-5; D unresolved. The CDR3 has 13 amino acids. Germline V lookup: CDR1 GTSNPN, CDR2 SVGIG (reference sequence). The ends were cut back, 0 bases at V and 2 bases at J, with 5 bases in the middle. DNA of the CDR3: TGTGCCTGGAGTGTAGAGGGCAATCAGCCCCAGCATTTT. Translated: CAWSVEGNQPQHF.

This clone was found a few times. The gene calls are TRBV4-3 and TRBJ2-7; D may be TRBD2 (5 bases). The V gene's germline CDR1 is LGHNA and CDR2 YSLEER. This CDR3 region has 15 residues. V was clipped by 0 bases and J by 10 bases, with 19 bases between them. The CDR3 DNA reads TGCGCCAGCAGCCAAGATTGGCGGAGCCGGGGTAAACAGTACTTC. Protein: CASSQDWRSRGKQYF.

This sequence joins TRBV30 and TRBJ1-4; D gene ambiguous. Per the germline V gene, CDR1 is GTSNPN and CDR2 is SVGIG (reference sequence). V was cut by 0 bases and J by 5 bases, with 1 base left in between. The CDR3 extends over 11 amino acids. The CDR3 sequence is CAWSVNEKLFF. The CDR3 region has the DNA TGTGCCTGGAGTGTAAATGAAAAACTGTTTTTT.

The J gene is TRBJ2-1, the V gene TRBV10-2; maybe TRBD2 (6 bases). CDR3 size: 16 residues. Germline V lookup: CDR1 WSHSY, CDR2 SAAADI. V was trimmed by 0 bases and J by 5 bases, leaving 14 bases between them. The CDR3 bases are TGCGCCAGCAGTGAGTCGTATGTTAGCGGAAACAATGAGCAGTTCTTC. Protein sequence: CASSESYVSGNNEQFF.

This chain links TRBV27 with TRBJ2-7; D unresolved. The germline V gene has CDR1 MNHEY and CDR2 SMNVEV (reference sequence). V gave up 3 bases and J gave up 5 bases, with 5 bases separating them. The CDR3 extends over 11 amino acids. Written as DNA, the CDR3 is TGTGCCAGCAGTTTTACCCACGAGCAGTACTTC. Translation: CASSFTHEQYF.

V is TRBV29-1 and J is TRBJ2-2; D perhaps matches TRBD1 (5 bases). Trimming cost V 4 bases and J 6 bases, with 15 bases left between them. Germline loops: CDR1 SQVTM, CDR2 ANQGSEA. This CDR3 has 14 amino acids. The CDR3 DNA reads as TGCAGCGTTGTGGGCAGGGAAATCCCCGGGGAGCTGTTTTTT. This translates into CSVVGREIPGELFF.

Comment on this clone: Different DNA sequences within this sample yield the same CDR3. The chain has TRBV29-1 and TRBJ1-1; no definite D call. Looked up from germline, CDR1 is SQVTM and CDR2 is ANQGSEA. CDR3 length: 10 amino acids. V shed 4 bases and J shed 2 bases, with 2 bases lying between them. The CDR3 DNA reads TGCAGCGTTGCTAACACTGAAGCTTTCTTT. It yields the protein CSVANTEAFF.

This clone occurred a few times. The V gene is TRBV4-3, the J gene TRBJ1-4; D uncertain. Trimming pared 1 base from V and 8 bases from J, leaving 8 bases between. Germline loops: CDR1 LGHNA, CDR2 YSLEER. This CDR3 region has 13 residues. CDR3 coding DNA: TGCGCCAGCAGCCAAGGCGGAAAGGAAAAACTGTTTTTT. It encodes CASSQGGKEKLFF.

This chain links TRBV7-9 with TRBJ2-1; 8 nucleotides align to TRBD2. The CDR3 has 17 residues. With V trimmed by 4 bases and J by 1 base, 9 bases remained unmatched. CDR1 and CDR2 from the germline V gene are SEHNR and FQNEAQ (reference sequence). CDR3 sequence: CASSSRRGAISYNEQFF. The CDR3 DNA reads TGTGCCAGCAGCTCCCGGCGGGGGGCAATTTCCTACAATGAGCAGTTCTTC. The variable domain in full, completed from reference TRBV7-9 and TRBJ2-1, reads DTGVSQNPRHKITKRGQNVTFRCDPISEHNRLYWYRQTLGQGPEFLTYFQNEAQLEKSRLLSDRFSAERPKGSFSTLEIQRTEQGDSAMYLCASSSRRGAISYNEQFFGPGTRLTVL.

J is TRBJ2-7 and V is TRBV4-2; 9 bases are a match to TRBD1. V shed 3 bases, J shed 3 bases, and the junction held 6 bases outside the gene matches. This CDR3 is 15 amino acids long. Germline values: CDR1 LGHNA, CDR2 YNFKEQ. The CDR3 loop reads CASSQPEGQGYEQYF. The DNA of the CDR3 is TGTGCCAGCAGCCAGCCCGAGGGACAGGGCTACGAGCAGTACTTC.

The chain recombines TRBV10-3 with TRBJ1-2, with D perhaps TRBD1 (5 bases). CDR3 size: 13 residues. Trimming left V 2 bases short and J 1 base short, with 5 bases between. The germline V gene has CDR1 ENHRY and CDR2 SYGVKD. Here the CDR3 reads CAISEDSNYGYTF. Here the CDR3 DNA reads TGTGCCATCAGTGAGGACAGTAACTATGGCTACACCTTC.

This chain links TRBV19 with TRBJ2-3; D unclear. The CDR3 is made up of 13 amino acids. Germline V gives CDR1 LNHDA, CDR2 SQIVND (reference sequence). V was cut by 4 bases and J by 3 bases, with 8 bases left in between. The CDR3 protein is CASSRAGTDTQYF. The CDR3 nucleotides are TGTGCCAGTAGTAGGGCAGGTACAGATACGCAGTATTTT.

This sequence joins TRBV4-3 and TRBJ2-7, with TRBD2 matching over 11 bases. J lost 2 bases, V lost 0 bases, and 0 bases had no gene match. Germline CDR1 and CDR2: LGHNA and YSLEER. The CDR3 loop spans 15 amino acids. This CDR3 reads CASSQDSGGAYEQYF. As DNA, the CDR3 is TGCGCCAGCAGCCAAGATAGCGGGGGGGCCTACGAGCAGTACTTC.

The rearrangement links TRBV2 to TRBJ2-1; 9 nucleotides match TRBD1. Germline lookup yields CDR1 SNHLY and CDR2 FYNNEI. The CDR3 is made up of 13 amino acids. With 5 bases clipped from V and 7 bases from J, the junction kept 3 bases outside the gene matches. In DNA form, the CDR3 reads TGTGCCAGCAGTATTGGACAGGGGAATGAGCAGTTCTTC. The encoded protein is CASSIGQGNEQFF.

In this sample, this clone turned up once. The rearrangement joins TRBV10-3 to TRBJ2-5; unclear D gene. The CDR3 has 11 residues. Germline CDR1 ENHRY, CDR2 SYGVKD. V was trimmed by 6 bases and J by 0 bases, leaving 2 bases between them. CDR3 DNA sequence: TGTGCCATCAGCTACCAAGAGACCCAGTACTTC. It yields the protein CAISYQETQYF.

The J gene is TRBJ2-5, the V gene TRBV30; 7 bases match TRBD2. This CDR3 has 14 amino acids. The V and J ends lost 3 bases and 2 bases, in that order; junction bases with no gene match: 6. Looked up from germline, CDR1 is GTSNPN and CDR2 is SVGIG (reference sequence). CDR3 amino acids: CAWRVGGRQETQYF. In DNA form, the CDR3 reads TGTGCCTGGAGAGTGGGGGGGAGACAAGAGACCCAGTACTTC.

The chain uses TRBV2 and TRBJ2-5, with D hard to call. Trimming took 6 bases from V and 1 from J, leaving 6 bases between them. The CDR3 runs 12 residues. Germline CDR1 SNHLY, CDR2 FYNNEI. In DNA, the CDR3 is TGTGCCAGCAGCACAGTCCAAGAGACCCAGTACTTC. It is translated as CASSTVQETQYF.

This clone turned up a few times. This chain uses TRBV29-1 with TRBJ2-7, with TRBD2 matching over 10 bases. CDR1 and CDR2 (germline): SQVTM, ANQGSEA. CDR3 size: 16 residues. V lost 5 bases, J lost 0 bases, and 10 bases stayed unmatched. The CDR3 DNA is TGCAGCGTTTCTGGACTAGCGGTCCAAAGCTCCTACGAGCAGTACTTC. Its protein product is CSVSGLAVQSSYEQYF.

This chain joins TRBV5-1 and TRBJ2-7; 9 nucleotides align to TRBD2. Germline trimming cut 4 bases from V and 4 bases from J; bases unmatched to any gene: 6. Germline lookup yields CDR1 SGHRS and CDR2 YFSETQ. This CDR3 comprises 14 residues. CDR3 sequence: CASSHGTSIYEQYF. The DNA of the CDR3 is TGCGCCAGCAGCCACGGGACTAGCATATACGAGCAGTACTTC.

The chain joins TRBV6-5 to TRBJ1-1; 9 bases fit TRBD1. Germline V gene sequence: CDR1 MNHEY, CDR2 SVGAGI. Trimming removed 6 bases from V and 3 bases from J; junction bases left unmatched: 5. The CDR3 has 14 residues. The CDR3 loop reads CASRKTGGDTEAFF. The CDR3 DNA follows: TGTGCCAGCAGAAAGACAGGGGGAGACACTGAAGCTTTCTTT.

The chain carries TRBV2 and TRBJ1-1; TRBD1 is a possible D gene (5 bases). CDR1 and CDR2 from the germline V gene are SNHLY and FYNNEI. CDR3 length: 15 residues. Deletions cut 3 bases from V and 5 bases from J, with 16 bases between. The CDR3: CASSDQGTGTTEAFF. As DNA, the CDR3 is TGTGCCAGCAGTGATCAAGGGACTGGGACTACTGAAGCTTTCTTT.

V usage is TRBV5-1 and J usage is TRBJ1-1; 8 positions agree with TRBD1. V trimming: 6 bases; J trimming: 4 bases; junction bases outside the gene matches: 8. There are 14 residues in the CDR3. In germline, CDR1 is SGHRS, CDR2 YFSETQ. The CDR3 is CASTQQGGITEAFF. CDR3 DNA sequence: TGCGCCAGCACCCAACAGGGGGGGATCACTGAAGCTTTCTTT. Complete variable domain (other parts from reference TRBV5-1 and TRBJ1-1): KAGVTQTPRYLIKTRGQQVTLSCSPISGHRSVSWYQQTPGQGLQFLFEYFSETQRNKGNFPGRFSGRQFSNSRSEMNVSTLELGDSALYLCASTQQGGITEAFFGQGTRLTVV.

The chain recombines TRBV4-3 with TRBJ2-5; 7 nucleotides line up with TRBD1. Germline lookup yields CDR1 LGHNA and CDR2 YSLEER. The CDR3 extends over 16 amino acids. The V segment lost 0 bases and the J segment 5 bases; nucleotides outside the gene matches: 9. The CDR3 nucleotides read TGCGCCAGCAGCCAAGATCTCTTAGGCAGGGGGGAGACCCAGTACTTC. It translates to CASSQDLLGRGETQYF.

The chain is built from TRBV5-1 and TRBJ2-7, with D unclear. Between the trimmed V and J ends, which lost 0 bases and 2 bases, there was a span of 9 bases. The CDR3 is 14 residues long. From germline, CDR1 is SGHRS and CDR2 YFSETQ. CDR3 sequence: CASSLGTTAYEQYF. The CDR3 region has the DNA TGCGCCAGCAGCTTGGGGACCACCGCCTACGAGCAGTACTTC.

V usage is TRBV5-1 and J usage is TRBJ2-7, with TRBD2 matching 7 bases. J lost 3 bases, V lost 4 bases, and 13 bases had no gene match. The length of the CDR3 is 16 residues. CDR1 is SGHRS and CDR2 is YFSETQ in the germline V gene. The CDR3 spells CASSPLRLADYYEQYF. As DNA, the CDR3 is TGCGCCAGCAGCCCCCTCAGGCTAGCGGACTACTACGAGCAGTACTTC.